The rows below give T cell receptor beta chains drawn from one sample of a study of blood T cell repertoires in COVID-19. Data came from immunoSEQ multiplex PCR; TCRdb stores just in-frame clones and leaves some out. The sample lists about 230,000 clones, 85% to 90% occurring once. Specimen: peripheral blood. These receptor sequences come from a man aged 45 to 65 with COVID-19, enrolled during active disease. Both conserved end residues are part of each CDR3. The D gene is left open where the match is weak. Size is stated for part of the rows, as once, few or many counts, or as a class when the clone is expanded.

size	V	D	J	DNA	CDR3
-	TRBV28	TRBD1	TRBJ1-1	TGTGCCACCCAACAGGGGTGGCGTGGGTTGATTTTCACTGAAGCTTTCTTT	CATQQGWRGLIFTEAFF
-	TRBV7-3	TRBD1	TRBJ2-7	TGTGCCAGCAGCATCGGGACAGGGGGCCGGTACGAGCAGTACTTC	CASSIGTGGRYEQYF
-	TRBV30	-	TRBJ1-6	TGTGCCGTTTACCCGGGGAATTTCACACCCCTCCACTTT	CAVYPGNFTPLHF
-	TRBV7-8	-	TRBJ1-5	TGTGCCAGCAGCCCGCCCGGGACACGGAATCAGCCCCAGCATTTT	CASSPPGTRNQPQHF
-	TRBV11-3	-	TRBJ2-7	TGTGCCAGCAGCACCCCCGGGGGATACGAGCAGTACTTC	CASSTPGGYEQYF
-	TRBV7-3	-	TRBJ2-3	TGTGCCAGCAGCTTAATGGCCCCCCCAGATACGCAGTATTTT	CASSLMAPPDTQYF
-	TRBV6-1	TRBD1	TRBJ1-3	TGTGCCAGCAGTGGGCCCGCAGGGGGCGGTGGGGGAAACACCATATATTTT	CASSGPAGGGGGNTIYF
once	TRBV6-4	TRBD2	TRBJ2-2	TGTGCCAGCAGTGAACTCGCGGGGGGGGCGAACACCGGGGAGCTGTTTTTT	CASSELAGGANTGELFF
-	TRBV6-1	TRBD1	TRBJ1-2	TGTGCCAGCAGTGACCCCGGACAGGGAGCTAACTATGGCTACACCTTC	CASSDPGQGANYGYTF
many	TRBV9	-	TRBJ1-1	TGTGCCAGCAGCGTCCAGGGTAGTGAAGCTTTCTTT	CASSVQGSEAFF
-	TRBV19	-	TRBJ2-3	TGTGCCAGTAGTATTCTGTTTTCGGGGGTGACAGATACGCAGTATTTT	CASSILFSGVTDTQYF
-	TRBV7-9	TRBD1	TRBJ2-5	TGTGCCAGCAGCAACGACAGGGGAGAGACCCAGTACTTC	CASSNDRGETQYF
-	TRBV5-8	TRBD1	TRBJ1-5	TGTGCCAGCAGCCCGGGACAGAGAGGGAATCAGCCCCAGCATTTT	CASSPGQRGNQPQHF
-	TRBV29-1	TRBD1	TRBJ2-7	TGCAGCGCGGGACAGGGTGGAGGTTACGAGCAGTACTTC	CSAGQGGGYEQYF
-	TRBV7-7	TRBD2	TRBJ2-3	TGTGCTAGCAGCTTAGGGGTAGCGGGGACAACAGATACGCAGTATTTT	CASSLGVAGTTDTQYF
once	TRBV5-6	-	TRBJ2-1	TGTGCCAGCAGCTTGGCCTACGGCAATGAGCAGTTCTTC	CASSLAYGNEQFF
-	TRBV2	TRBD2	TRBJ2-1	TGTGCCAGCAGTGCCGGACTAGTCAATGAGCAGTTCTTC	CASSAGLVNEQFF
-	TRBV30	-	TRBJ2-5	TGTGCCTCGGGGAGGACATACCAAGAGACCCAGTACTTC	CASGRTYQETQYF
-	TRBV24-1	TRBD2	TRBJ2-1	TGTGCCACTTCTCCGGGACTAGCGTCGAGCTCCTACAATGAGCAGTTCTTC	CATSPGLASSSYNEQFF
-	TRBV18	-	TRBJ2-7	TGTGCCAGCTCCCCTTTTCAGGGGCCCTACGAGCAGTACTTC	CASSPFQGPYEQYF
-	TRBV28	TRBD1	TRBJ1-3	TGTGCCAGCAGTGTATCCGGGACAGGGGGCTTTGGAAACACCATATATTTT	CASSVSGTGGFGNTIYF
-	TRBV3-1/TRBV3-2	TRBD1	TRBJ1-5	TGTGCCAGCAGCCCCCAGGGCAGGGGGAATCAGCCCCAGCATTTT	CASSPQGRGNQPQHF
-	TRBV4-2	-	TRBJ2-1	TGTGCCAGCAGCCAAGATCGTAGGGGGAAGGATGAGCAGTTCTTC	CASSQDRRGKDEQFF
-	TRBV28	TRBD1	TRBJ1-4	TGTGCCAGCAGTTTAGCCGGGACAGTAGAAAAACTGTTTTTT	CASSLAGTVEKLFF
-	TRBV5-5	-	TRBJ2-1	TGTGCCAGCAGCCCAGGGACTTCGCTGTACAATGAGCAGTTCTTC	CASSPGTSLYNEQFF
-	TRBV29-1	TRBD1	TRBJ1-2	TGCAGCGTTGTAGAGGGGGCCAACTATGGCTACACCTTC	CSVVEGANYGYTF
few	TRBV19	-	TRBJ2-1	TGTGCCAGTAGTATTGGAGGTTGGTCACGCCATGAGCAGTTCTTC	CASSIGGWSRHEQFF
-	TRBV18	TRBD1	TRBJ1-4	TGTGCCAGCTCATTCCGATCGGGACAGGGTGTCGGTGCAACTAATGAAAAACTGTTTTTT	CASSFRSGQGVGATNEKLFF
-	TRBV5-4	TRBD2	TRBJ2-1	TGTGCCAGCAGCTTGGATGGTGGGAGGGCCTACAATGAGCAGTTCTTC	CASSLDGGRAYNEQFF